This TCR beta chain appears in the sequencing data of a study of T cell changes during pregnancy in multiple sclerosis. The CDR3 length is 14 residues. V was cut by 7 bases and J by 5 bases, with 18 bases left in between. Germline loops: CDR1 MDHEN, CDR2 SYDVKM. Profiling relied on immunoSEQ multiplex PCR, and the TCRdb table lists in-frame clones only, not all of them. Of fewer than 150,000 clones in the sample, roughly 95% were seen once. Sequencing was performed on peripheral blood, taken after pregnancy. The sequence was obtained from a female donor with multiple sclerosis, enrolled in a pregnancy study. The chain uses TRBV28 and TRBJ2-7, with D perhaps matching TRBD2 (6 bases). CDR3 region: CASMSGGNPHEQYF. CDR3 DNA: TGTGCCAGCATGAGCGGCGGGAATCCCCACGAGCAGTACTTC.